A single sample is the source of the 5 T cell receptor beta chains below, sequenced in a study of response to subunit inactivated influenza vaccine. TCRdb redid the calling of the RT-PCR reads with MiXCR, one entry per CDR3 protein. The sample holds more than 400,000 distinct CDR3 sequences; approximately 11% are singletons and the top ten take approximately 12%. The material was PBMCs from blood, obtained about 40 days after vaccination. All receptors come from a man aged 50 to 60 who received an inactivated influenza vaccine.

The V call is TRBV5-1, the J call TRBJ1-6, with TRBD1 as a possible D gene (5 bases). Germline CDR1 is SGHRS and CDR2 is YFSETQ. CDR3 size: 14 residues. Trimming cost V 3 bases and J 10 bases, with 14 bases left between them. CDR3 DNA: TGCGCCAGCAGCTATTGGGGGGAGGGATCACCCCTCCACTTT. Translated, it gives CASSYWGEGSPLHF.

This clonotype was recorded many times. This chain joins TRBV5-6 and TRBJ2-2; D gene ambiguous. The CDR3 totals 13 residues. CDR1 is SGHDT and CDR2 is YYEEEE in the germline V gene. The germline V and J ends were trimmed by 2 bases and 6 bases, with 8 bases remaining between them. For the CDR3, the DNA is TGTGCCAGCAGCTTCTCCTCCCCCGGGGAGCTGTTTTTT. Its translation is CASSFSSPGELFF.

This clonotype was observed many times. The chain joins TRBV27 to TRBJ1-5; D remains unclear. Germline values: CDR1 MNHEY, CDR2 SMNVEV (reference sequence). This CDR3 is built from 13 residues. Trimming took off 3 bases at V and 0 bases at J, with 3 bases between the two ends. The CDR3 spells CASSFYSNQPQHF. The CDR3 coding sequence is TGTGCCAGCAGTTTTTATAGCAATCAGCCCCAGCATTTT.

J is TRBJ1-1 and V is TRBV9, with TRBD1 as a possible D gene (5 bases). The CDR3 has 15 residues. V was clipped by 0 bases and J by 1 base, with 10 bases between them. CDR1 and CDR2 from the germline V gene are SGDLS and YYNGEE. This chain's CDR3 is CASSVVAGPNTEAFF. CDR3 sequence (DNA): TGTGCCAGCAGCGTAGTGGCAGGGCCGAACACTGAAGCTTTCTTT.

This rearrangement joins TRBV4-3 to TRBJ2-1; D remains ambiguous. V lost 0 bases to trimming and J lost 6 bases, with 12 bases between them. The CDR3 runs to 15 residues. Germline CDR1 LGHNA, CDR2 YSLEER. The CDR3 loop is CASSQDRISSNEQFF. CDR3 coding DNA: TGCGCCAGCAGCCAAGATCGTATTAGTTCCAATGAGCAGTTCTTC.